Following are 2 T cell receptor beta chains from one sample sequenced in a study of OX40 agonist ivuxolimab in advanced cancers. Receptor libraries were prepared by the immunoSEQ multiplex PCR assay. TCRdb retrieved this table from immuneACCESS and kept in-frame rearrangements only. Not all clones are present; in checked studies, unresolved V genes account for under half, and no reason is known for the remainder. Present in this sample are roughly 100,000 clones, around 87% of which were seen just once. Roughly 0.16% of the sample lies in the top ten. The material sequenced was CD4+ or CD8+ T cells sorted from blood, taken in a trial of the OX40 agonist ivuxolimab. All receptors derive from an adult with an advanced solid tumor such as melanoma, head and neck, liver or kidney cancer.

The V and J genes are TRBV5-1 and TRBJ2-5; D might be TRBD1 or TRBD2, each matching 5 bases. The length of the CDR3 is 16 residues. Trimming removed 0 bases at V and 4 bases at J, with 16 bases between. The V gene's germline CDR1 is SGHRS and CDR2 YFSETQ. This chain's CDR3 is CASSLGSGAWGETQYF. CDR3 bases: TGCGCCAGCAGCTTGGGGTCCGGGGCCTGGGGAGAGACCCAGTACTTC. Full variable domain (missing parts from reference TRBV5-1 and TRBJ2-5): KAGVTQTPRYLIKTRGQQVTLSCSPISGHRSVSWYQQTPGQGLQFLFEYFSETQRNKGNFPGRFSGRQFSNSRSEMNVSTLELGDSALYLCASSLGSGAWGETQYFGPGTRLLVL.

The gene calls are TRBV9 and TRBJ1-5, with D perhaps matching TRBD1 (5 bases). Deletions cut 8 bases from V and 0 bases from J, with 9 bases between. CDR1 and CDR2 (germline): SGDLS, YYNGEE. The CDR3 has 13 residues. The CDR3 region is CASGGYSNQPQHF. DNA of the CDR3: TGTGCCAGTGGGGGGTATAGCAATCAGCCCCAGCATTTT. The full variable domain, completed using reference TRBV9 and TRBJ1-5, is DSGVTQTPKHLITATGQRVTLRCSPRSGDLSVYWYQQSLDQGLQFLIQYYNGEERAKGNILERFSAQQFPDLHSELNLSSLELGDSALYFCASGGYSNQPQHFGDGTRLSIL.